Only a few counts were recorded for the clone carrying this TCR beta chain. These data are taken from a study of human T cells and chemical hapten exposure. About the research overall: Patients having alopecia areata, totalis or universalis were mostly female. Yields of TCR per sample differed, chiefly owing to small differences in pooled library volume.

The CDR3 is made up of 15 amino acids. Trimming took off 5 bases at V and 0 bases at J, with 11 bases between the two ends. TCRdb passed the RACE reads through MiXCR, listing each CDR3 protein once. This table has 85,000 to 120,000 distinct CDR3 sequences, 12% appearing once. Time point here: pre-sensitization, week 0. Documented treatment: therapeutic diphenylcyclopropenone sensitization with weekly scalp DPC. Each patch test followed a blood draw. Researchers extracted total RNA from unfractionated whole blood. The TCR was taken from a woman aged 50 to 60 with alopecia areata. Some clones in this sample may be carry-over from other donors' samples. This sample comprised whole blood, obtained in connection with sensitization to the hapten diphenylcyclopropenone (DPC). The V and J genes are TRBV12-3 or TRBV12-4 and TRBJ1-5; tentatively, D is TRBD1 (6 bases). The CDR3 region has the DNA TGTGCCAGCAGTGCCCAGGGGTTTAGCAATCAGCCCCAGCATTTT. The encoded protein is CASSAQGFSNQPQHF.